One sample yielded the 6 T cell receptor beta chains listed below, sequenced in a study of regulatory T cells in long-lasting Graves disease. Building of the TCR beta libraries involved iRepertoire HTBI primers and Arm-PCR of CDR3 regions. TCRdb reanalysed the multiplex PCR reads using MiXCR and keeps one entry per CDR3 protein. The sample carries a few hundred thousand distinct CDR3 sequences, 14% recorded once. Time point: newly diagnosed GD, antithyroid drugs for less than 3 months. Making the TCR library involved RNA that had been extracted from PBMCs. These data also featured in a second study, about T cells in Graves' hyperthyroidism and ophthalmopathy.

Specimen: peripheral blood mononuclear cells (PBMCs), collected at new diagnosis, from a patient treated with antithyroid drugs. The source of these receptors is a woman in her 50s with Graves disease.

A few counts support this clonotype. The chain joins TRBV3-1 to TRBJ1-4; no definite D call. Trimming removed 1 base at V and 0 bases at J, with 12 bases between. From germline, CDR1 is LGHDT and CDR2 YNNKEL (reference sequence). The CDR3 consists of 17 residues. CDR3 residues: CASSQGSSAATNEKLFF. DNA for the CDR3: TGTGCCAGCAGCCAAGGGTCGTCGGCGGCAACTAATGAAAAACTGTTTTTT.

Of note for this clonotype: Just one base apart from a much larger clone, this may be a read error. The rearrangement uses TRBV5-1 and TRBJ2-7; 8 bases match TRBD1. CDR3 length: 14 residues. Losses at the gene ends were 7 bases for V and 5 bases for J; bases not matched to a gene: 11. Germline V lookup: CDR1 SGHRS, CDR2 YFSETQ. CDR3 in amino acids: CASGQVDRADEQYF. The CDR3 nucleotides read TGCGCCAGCGGCCAGGTGGACAGGGCGGACGAGCAGTACTTC.

The CDR3 nucleotides read TGTGCCAGCAGCCCCCCGGGACTTATCTACAATGAGCAGTTCTTC. Protein product: CASSPPGLIYNEQFF. This rearrangement joins TRBV14 to TRBJ2-1, with a tentative D call TRBD2 (6 bases). Germline V gene sequence: CDR1 SGHDN, CDR2 FVKESK. This CDR3 has 15 amino acids. The V end lost 4 bases, the J end lost 3 bases, and 13 bases lay between the germline ends.

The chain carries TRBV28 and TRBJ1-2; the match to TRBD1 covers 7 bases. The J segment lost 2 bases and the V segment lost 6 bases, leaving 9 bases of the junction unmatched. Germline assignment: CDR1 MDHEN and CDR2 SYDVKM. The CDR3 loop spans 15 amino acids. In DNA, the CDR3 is TGTGCCAGCAGAGACAGGGAAAAGTTAAACTATGGCTACACCTTC. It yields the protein CASRDREKLNYGYTF.

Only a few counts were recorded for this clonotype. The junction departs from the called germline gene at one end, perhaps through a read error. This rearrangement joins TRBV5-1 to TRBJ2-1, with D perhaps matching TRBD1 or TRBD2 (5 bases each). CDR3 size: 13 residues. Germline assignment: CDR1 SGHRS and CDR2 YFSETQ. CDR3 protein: CASRLGVNPEQFF. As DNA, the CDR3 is TGCGCCAGCAGATTGGGGGTGAACCCTGAGCAGTTCTTC.

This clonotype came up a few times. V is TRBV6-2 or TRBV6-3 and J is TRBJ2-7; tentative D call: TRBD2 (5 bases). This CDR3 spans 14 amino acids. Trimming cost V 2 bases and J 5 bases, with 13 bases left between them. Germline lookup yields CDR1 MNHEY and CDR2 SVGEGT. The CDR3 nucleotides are TGTGCCAGCAGTTACGCCAGAGGGTATGACGAGCAGTACTTC. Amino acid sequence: CASSYARGYDEQYF.